This is a list of T cell receptor beta chains from one sample in a study of T cells in tuberculosis. The assay was immunoSEQ multiplex PCR, and TCRdb's table has in-frame clones only and misses some. The data contain about 88,000 clones, more than 75% of them singletons. Sample: CD1b-GMM tetramer-negative cells sorted from PBMCs. Receptors originate from an adult woman with latent tuberculosis. The CDR3 runs from the conserved cysteine through the conserved F or W. Each record gives: J gene, D gene, clone size, V gene, CDR3 protein, CDR3 DNA. A D gene is named only where the DNA matches it firmly. For some rows the clone size is stated as once, few or many, or as a class when expanded; others skip it.

J gene: TRBJ1-2
D gene: NA
clone size: NA
V gene: TRBV7-9
CDR3 protein: CASSLLHGYTF
CDR3 DNA: TGTGCCAGCAGCTTACTACATGGCTACACCTTC

J gene: TRBJ1-2
D gene: TRBD1
clone size: NA
V gene: TRBV5-1
CDR3 protein: CASSLEGQGGYGYTF
CDR3 DNA: TGCGCCAGCAGCTTGGAGGGACAGGGGGGCTATGGCTACACCTTC

J gene: TRBJ1-6
D gene: NA
clone size: NA
V gene: TRBV9
CDR3 protein: CASSPRAGGTSPLHF
CDR3 DNA: TGTGCCAGCAGCCCCCGGGCCGGGGGAACATCACCCCTCCACTTT

J gene: TRBJ2-1
D gene: TRBD2
clone size: few
V gene: TRBV18
CDR3 protein: CASSPLSGGNEQFF
CDR3 DNA: TGTGCCAGCTCACCACTTTCGGGGGGCAATGAGCAGTTCTTC

J gene: TRBJ1-2
D gene: NA
clone size: NA
V gene: TRBV12-5
CDR3 protein: CASGLGGNYGYTF
CDR3 DNA: TGTGCTAGTGGTTTGGGCGGGAACTATGGCTACACCTTC

J gene: TRBJ2-2
D gene: NA
clone size: NA
V gene: TRBV7-2
CDR3 protein: CASSLALRGAGELFF
CDR3 DNA: TGTGCCAGCAGCTTAGCTCTACGGGGAGCCGGGGAGCTGTTTTTT

J gene: TRBJ2-2
D gene: TRBD2
clone size: NA
V gene: TRBV4-3
CDR3 protein: CASSRRLAGGAGELFF
CDR3 DNA: TGCGCCAGCAGCCGCCGACTAGCGGGGGGTGCCGGGGAGCTGTTTTTT

J gene: TRBJ2-2
D gene: NA
clone size: NA
V gene: TRBV7-9
CDR3 protein: CASSTTATGELFF
CDR3 DNA: TGTGCCAGCAGCACGACAGCCACCGGGGAGCTGTTTTTT

J gene: TRBJ2-7
D gene: TRBD1
clone size: NA
V gene: TRBV27
CDR3 protein: CASSPLTGDRNEQYF
CDR3 DNA: TGTGCCAGCAGTCCGCTGACAGGGGACAGGAACGAGCAGTACTTC

J gene: TRBJ1-5
D gene: NA
clone size: NA
V gene: TRBV5-1
CDR3 protein: CASSLTGQDHQPQHF
CDR3 DNA: TGCGCCAGCAGCCTGACGGGTCAAGACCATCAGCCCCAGCATTTT

J gene: TRBJ1-2
D gene: NA
clone size: NA
V gene: TRBV4-2
CDR3 protein: CASSQDFRSSYGYTF
CDR3 DNA: TGTGCCAGCAGCCAAGACTTCAGGTCGAGCTATGGCTACACCTTC

J gene: TRBJ1-3
D gene: NA
clone size: NA
V gene: TRBV5-5
CDR3 protein: CASSLAPQGWVTIYF
CDR3 DNA: TGTGCCAGCAGCTTGGCCCCGCAGGGGTGGGTCACCATATATTTT

J gene: TRBJ1-6
D gene: TRBD1
clone size: NA
V gene: TRBV9
CDR3 protein: CASSPGGQGNSPLHF
CDR3 DNA: TGTGCCAGCAGCCCCGGGGGACAGGGGAATTCACCCCTCCACTTT

J gene: TRBJ2-6
D gene: NA
clone size: once
V gene: TRBV5-1
CDR3 protein: CASSLALGRGTGANVLTF
CDR3 DNA: TGCGCCAGCAGCTTGGCCCTCGGAAGGGGAACTGGGGCCAACGTCCTGACTTTC

J gene: TRBJ2-5
D gene: NA
clone size: once
V gene: TRBV11-2
CDR3 protein: CASSPSSRGQETQYF
CDR3 DNA: TGTGCCAGCAGCCCCAGCAGCCGGGGTCAAGAGACCCAGTACTTC

J gene: TRBJ1-2
D gene: NA
clone size: once
V gene: TRBV5-1
CDR3 protein: CASSFGGNYGYTF
CDR3 DNA: TGCGCCAGCAGCTTCGGGGGGAACTATGGCTACACCTTC

J gene: TRBJ2-1
D gene: NA
clone size: once
V gene: TRBV5-6
CDR3 protein: CASSLGGPGNEQFF
CDR3 DNA: TGTGCCAGCAGTTTGGGGGGGCCAGGGAATGAGCAGTTCTTC

J gene: TRBJ2-5
D gene: NA
clone size: once
V gene: TRBV28
CDR3 protein: CASSPPGLQETQYF
CDR3 DNA: TGTGCCAGCAGTCCCCCAGGTCTCCAAGAGACCCAGTACTTC

J gene: TRBJ2-3
D gene: TRBD2
clone size: NA
V gene: TRBV4-2
CDR3 protein: CASSPRSGGDTQYF
CDR3 DNA: TGTGCCAGCAGCCCCCGATCGGGGGGAGATACGCAGTATTTT

J gene: TRBJ2-5
D gene: TRBD1
clone size: NA
V gene: TRBV30
CDR3 protein: CAWSVRDRKLGQYF
CDR3 DNA: TGTGCCTGGAGTGTCCGGGACAGGAAGCTAGGCCAGTACTTC

J gene: TRBJ2-5
D gene: NA
clone size: NA
V gene: TRBV7-9
CDR3 protein: CASSLDPGSRRETQYF
CDR3 DNA: TGTGCCAGCAGCTTAGATCCGGGGTCCAGGAGAGAGACCCAGTACTTC

J gene: TRBJ1-1
D gene: NA
clone size: NA
V gene: TRBV11-2
CDR3 protein: CASSPTGQPNTEAFF
CDR3 DNA: TGTGCCAGCAGCCCAACGGGACAACCGAACACTGAAGCTTTCTTT

J gene: TRBJ1-3
D gene: NA
clone size: NA
V gene: TRBV27
CDR3 protein: CASPWGHNSGNTIYF
CDR3 DNA: TGTGCCAGCCCGTGGGGACATAACTCTGGAAACACCATATATTTT

J gene: TRBJ2-1
D gene: TRBD2
clone size: NA
V gene: TRBV2
CDR3 protein: CASKKRGGNNEQFF
CDR3 DNA: TGTGCCAGCAAAAAGCGGGGGGGAAACAATGAGCAGTTCTTC

J gene: TRBJ1-5
D gene: TRBD1
clone size: NA
V gene: TRBV5-1
CDR3 protein: CASREGAVSNQPQHF
CDR3 DNA: TGCGCCAGCAGAGAGGGGGCAGTGAGCAATCAGCCCCAGCATTTT

J gene: TRBJ1-4
D gene: NA
clone size: NA
V gene: TRBV6-6
CDR3 protein: CASSYNRVDEKLFF
CDR3 DNA: TGTGCCAGCAGTTACAACCGAGTCGATGAAAAACTGTTTTTT

J gene: TRBJ2-7
D gene: NA
clone size: few
V gene: TRBV14
CDR3 protein: CASSQGSRGYEQYF
CDR3 DNA: TGTGCCAGCAGCCAAGGGTCCAGGGGCTACGAGCAGTACTTC

J gene: TRBJ2-3
D gene: TRBD2
clone size: NA
V gene: TRBV25-1
CDR3 protein: CASSETGLGRTDTQYF
CDR3 DNA: TGTGCCAGCAGTGAAACTGGACTAGGGCGCACAGATACGCAGTATTTT

J gene: TRBJ1-1
D gene: TRBD1
clone size: once
V gene: TRBV9
CDR3 protein: CASTTGYGQGVAFF
CDR3 DNA: TGTGCCAGCACCACTGGGTACGGACAGGGGGTTGCTTTCTTT

J gene: TRBJ2-5
D gene: NA
clone size: NA
V gene: TRBV6-6
CDR3 protein: CASSYAETQYF
CDR3 DNA: TGTGCCAGCAGTTACGCGGAAACCCAGTACTTC

J gene: TRBJ2-3
D gene: NA
clone size: NA
V gene: TRBV4-1
CDR3 protein: CASSQHTNTEYTDTQYF
CDR3 DNA: TGCGCCAGCAGCCAACATACCAACACCGAATACACAGATACGCAGTATTTT

J gene: TRBJ2-1
D gene: NA
clone size: NA
V gene: TRBV6-5
CDR3 protein: CASSYGSEGYNEQFF
CDR3 DNA: TGTGCCAGCAGTTACGGGAGCGAAGGGTACAATGAGCAGTTCTTC

J gene: TRBJ1-2
D gene: TRBD1
clone size: NA
V gene: TRBV5-1
CDR3 protein: CASSWGDRMNYGYTF
CDR3 DNA: TGCGCCAGCAGCTGGGGGGACAGGATGAACTATGGCTACACCTTC

J gene: TRBJ1-1
D gene: TRBD1
clone size: NA
V gene: TRBV6-5
CDR3 protein: CASSPQRTGLRAFF
CDR3 DNA: TGTGCCAGCAGTCCGCAAAGGACAGGCCTAAGAGCTTTCTTT

J gene: TRBJ2-5
D gene: TRBD2
clone size: NA
V gene: TRBV5-4
CDR3 protein: CASSPGTSGGRETQYF
CDR3 DNA: TGTGCCAGCAGCCCCGGGACTAGCGGGGGAAGAGAGACCCAGTACTTC

J gene: TRBJ2-5
D gene: TRBD2
clone size: NA
V gene: TRBV10-3
CDR3 protein: CAIGGLDQETQYF
CDR3 DNA: TGTGCCATCGGGGGACTAGATCAAGAGACCCAGTACTTC

J gene: TRBJ1-2
D gene: NA
clone size: NA
V gene: TRBV7-8
CDR3 protein: CASSSPAGGSPYGYTF
CDR3 DNA: TGTGCCAGCAGCTCACCGGCGGGGGGAAGCCCCTATGGCTACACCTTC

J gene: TRBJ2-3
D gene: TRBD1
clone size: NA
V gene: TRBV28
CDR3 protein: CASSPSGTGSRTDTQYF
CDR3 DNA: TGTGCCAGCAGTCCCTCCGGGACAGGGTCGAGGACAGATACGCAGTATTTT

J gene: TRBJ1-1
D gene: TRBD1
clone size: NA
V gene: TRBV7-2
CDR3 protein: CASSIRGPRNTEAFF
CDR3 DNA: TGTGCCAGCAGCATTAGGGGGCCCAGGAACACTGAAGCTTTCTTT

J gene: TRBJ1-5
D gene: TRBD1
clone size: NA
V gene: TRBV5-5
CDR3 protein: CASSGQGHQPQHF
CDR3 DNA: TGTGCCAGCAGCGGACAGGGGCATCAGCCCCAGCATTTT

J gene: TRBJ2-3
D gene: NA
clone size: NA
V gene: TRBV20-1
CDR3 protein: CSAGPGFTQYF
CDR3 DNA: TGCAGTGCTGGGCCGGGGTTTACGCAGTATTTT

J gene: TRBJ2-1
D gene: NA
clone size: NA
V gene: TRBV5-1
CDR3 protein: CASSLDPLTYNEQFF
CDR3 DNA: TGCGCCAGCAGCTTGGATCCACTCACCTACAATGAGCAGTTCTTC

J gene: TRBJ2-5
D gene: TRBD2
clone size: NA
V gene: TRBV28
CDR3 protein: CASSSGGAGETQYF
CDR3 DNA: TGTGCCAGCAGCTCCGGGGGGGCGGGGGAGACCCAGTACTTC

J gene: TRBJ2-5
D gene: TRBD2
clone size: NA
V gene: TRBV19
CDR3 protein: CASTGGGAGETQYF
CDR3 DNA: TGTGCCAGTACGGGCGGGGGGGCCGGAGAGACCCAGTACTTC

J gene: TRBJ2-3
D gene: TRBD2
clone size: NA
V gene: TRBV7-2
CDR3 protein: CASSLTGGGSGGRDTQYF
CDR3 DNA: TGTGCCAGCAGCTTAACGGGCGGGGGTAGCGGGGGGAGAGATACGCAGTATTTT

J gene: TRBJ1-1
D gene: NA
clone size: NA
V gene: TRBV7-9
CDR3 protein: CASSPYEGLGGTEAFF
CDR3 DNA: TGTGCCAGCAGCCCATACGAGGGCCTGGGAGGGACTGAAGCTTTCTTT

J gene: TRBJ2-2
D gene: NA
clone size: NA
V gene: TRBV27
CDR3 protein: CASSFSYTGELFF
CDR3 DNA: TGTGCCAGCAGTTTTTCATACACCGGGGAGCTGTTTTTT

J gene: TRBJ2-1
D gene: NA
clone size: NA
V gene: TRBV29-1
CDR3 protein: CSVEEGGISYNEQFF
CDR3 DNA: TGCAGCGTTGAAGAGGGGGGTATCTCCTACAATGAGCAGTTCTTC

J gene: TRBJ1-4
D gene: TRBD1
clone size: few
V gene: TRBV14
CDR3 protein: CASSQRGGVGEKLFF
CDR3 DNA: TGTGCCAGCAGCCAACGAGGGGGCGTGGGTGAAAAACTGTTTTTT

J gene: TRBJ1-6
D gene: TRBD1
clone size: NA
V gene: TRBV7-2
CDR3 protein: CASSSRGHGAGSPLHF
CDR3 DNA: TGTGCCAGCAGCTCAAGGGGGCACGGGGCGGGCTCACCCCTCCACTTT

J gene: TRBJ2-1
D gene: TRBD1
clone size: NA
V gene: TRBV7-8
CDR3 protein: CASRPISGGGYNEQFF
CDR3 DNA: TGTGCCAGCAGACCCATATCAGGGGGCGGGTACAATGAGCAGTTCTTC

J gene: TRBJ2-2
D gene: TRBD1
clone size: NA
V gene: TRBV6-1
CDR3 protein: CASWGTGRVGELFF
CDR3 DNA: TGTGCCAGCTGGGGGACAGGGAGAGTCGGGGAGCTGTTTTTT

J gene: TRBJ2-2
D gene: NA
clone size: NA
V gene: TRBV21-1
CDR3 protein: CASSKSGQGAAGELFF
CDR3 DNA: TGTGCCAGCAGCAAATCGGGCCAGGGGGCAGCCGGGGAGCTGTTTTTT

J gene: TRBJ2-5
D gene: TRBD2
clone size: NA
V gene: TRBV7-6
CDR3 protein: CASSSGTSGGAGETQYF
CDR3 DNA: TGTGCCAGCAGCTCAGGGACTAGCGGGGGGGCTGGAGAGACCCAGTACTTC

J gene: TRBJ2-1
D gene: TRBD1
clone size: NA
V gene: TRBV27
CDR3 protein: CASSSGTVYNEQFF
CDR3 DNA: TGTGCCAGCAGTTCAGGGACAGTATACAATGAGCAGTTCTTC

J gene: TRBJ2-1
D gene: TRBD2
clone size: NA
V gene: TRBV27
CDR3 protein: CASSLLAGEQFF
CDR3 DNA: TGTGCCAGCAGTCTACTAGCGGGTGAGCAGTTCTTC

J gene: TRBJ1-2
D gene: NA
clone size: once
V gene: TRBV12-5
CDR3 protein: CASGLWWQSYGYTF
CDR3 DNA: TGTGCTAGTGGTTTGTGGTGGCAGTCCTATGGCTACACCTTC

J gene: TRBJ2-6
D gene: NA
clone size: NA
V gene: TRBV7-2
CDR3 protein: CASSLDSVAGANVLTF
CDR3 DNA: TGTGCCAGCAGCTTAGATAGCGTTGCTGGGGCCAACGTCCTGACTTTC

J gene: TRBJ2-1
D gene: TRBD1
clone size: NA
V gene: TRBV5-8
CDR3 protein: CASSLGTGYNEQFF
CDR3 DNA: TGTGCCAGCAGCTTGGGGACAGGGTACAATGAGCAGTTCTTC

J gene: TRBJ2-5
D gene: NA
clone size: once
V gene: TRBV5-1
CDR3 protein: CASRRGSETQYF
CDR3 DNA: TGCGCCAGCAGAAGGGGAAGCGAGACCCAGTACTTC